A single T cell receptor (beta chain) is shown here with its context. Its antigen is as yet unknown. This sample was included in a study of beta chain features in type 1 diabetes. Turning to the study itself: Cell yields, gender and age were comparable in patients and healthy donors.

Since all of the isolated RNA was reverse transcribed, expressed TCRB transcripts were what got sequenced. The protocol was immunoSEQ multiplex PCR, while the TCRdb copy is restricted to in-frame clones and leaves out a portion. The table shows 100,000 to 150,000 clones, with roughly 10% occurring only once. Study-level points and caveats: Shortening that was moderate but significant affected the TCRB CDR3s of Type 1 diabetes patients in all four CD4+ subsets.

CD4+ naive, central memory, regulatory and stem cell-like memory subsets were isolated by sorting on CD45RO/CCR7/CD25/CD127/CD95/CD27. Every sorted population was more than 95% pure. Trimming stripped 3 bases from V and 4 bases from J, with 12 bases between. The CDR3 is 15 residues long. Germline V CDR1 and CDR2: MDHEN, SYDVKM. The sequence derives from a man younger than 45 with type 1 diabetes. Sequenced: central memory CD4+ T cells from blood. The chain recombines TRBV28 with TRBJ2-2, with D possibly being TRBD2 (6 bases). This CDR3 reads CASSLPYGGTGELFF. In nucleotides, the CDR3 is TGTGCCAGCAGTTTGCCTTACGGGGGCACCGGGGAGCTGTTTTTT.